Relative to its sample, the clone carrying this TCR beta chain is medium-sized. This entry is derived from a study of graft-versus-host responses after intestinal transplantation. Study details: Recipients underwent multivisceral, liver-intestinal, or isolated intestinal transplants.

Repertoires were generated with immunoSEQ multiplex PCR, while TCRdb's copy carries only in-frame clones and drops some. The sample has several thousand clones; approximately 30% are singletons. The V gene lost 2 bases and the J gene lost 0 bases, with 8 bases spanning the gap. The length of the CDR3 is 14 residues. The germline CDR1 and CDR2 sequences are SGHDT and YYEEEE. Some 200,000 CFSE-labeled responder cells were plated with some 200,000 irradiated, violet-dye-labeled stimulator cells. Broader study findings: With peak circulating GvH clone levels came an association with early post-transplant HvG declines.

V gene TRBV5-6 combines with J gene TRBJ1-2; D remains ambiguous. The TCR was taken from a human patient who was an organ donor for intestinal transplantation. Sequencing was performed on alloreactive CD8+ T cells from a mixed lymphocyte reaction culture, taken before transplantation. As for subset: CFSE-low proliferating T cells sorted from roughly six-day pre-transplant mixed lymphocyte reaction (GvH or HvG direction). Written as DNA, the CDR3 is TGTGCCAGCAGCTTAAGACACACTAACTATGGCTACACCTTC. This codes for CASSLRHTNYGYTF.